These 30 T cell receptor beta chains share one sample of origin, sequenced in a study of blood T cell repertoires in COVID-19. The data were produced by immunoSEQ multiplex PCR, yet TCRdb's version contains in-frame clones alone and is incomplete. This table holds approximately 360,000 clones, around 91% found once. The material sequenced was peripheral blood. The receptor set was obtained from a man aged 18 to 30 with active or convalescent COVID-19.

This chain connects TRBV14 to TRBJ2-1; 16 bases line up with TRBD2. CDR1 and CDR2 (germline): SGHDN, FVKESK. The ends lost 3 bases at V and 16 bases at J; junction bases unmatched: 3. CDR3 length equals 13 residues. The CDR3 here is CASSQGLAGGLFF. The CDR3 DNA reads as TGTGCCAGCAGCCAGGGACTAGCGGGGGGGCTATTCTTC.

The V and J genes are TRBV7-8 and TRBJ1-4; tentatively, D is TRBD1 (6 bases). V was clipped by 5 bases and J by 5 bases, with 18 bases between them. The germline V gene encodes CDR1 SGHVS and CDR2 FQNEAQ. The CDR3 loop spans 16 amino acids. CDR3 DNA: TGTGCCAGCAGCCCAAACTACAGGGTAGGGAATGAAAAACTGTTTTTT. It specifies CASSPNYRVGNEKLFF.

This clone was counted once. The chain links TRBV19 to TRBJ2-2, with TRBD1 matching 7 bases. Germline CDR1 is LNHDA and CDR2 is SQIVND (reference sequence). The CDR3 has 16 amino acids. After removal of 2 bases from V and 4 bases from J, the junction contained 7 bases not matched to a gene. The CDR3 is CASSIMTGSGTGELFF. The CDR3 DNA is TGTGCCAGTAGTATAATGACAGGGTCGGGCACCGGGGAGCTGTTTTTT.

The chain has TRBV2 and TRBJ1-5; D call uncertain. Germline CDR1 and CDR2: SNHLY and FYNNEI. This CDR3 contains 17 residues. V lost 7 bases and J 5 bases, leaving 24 bases between the germline ends. As DNA, the CDR3 is TGTGCCAGCAACCGTCAAAGTGTTCCGGGTATAGATCAGCCCCAGCATTTT. It specifies CASNRQSVPGIDQPQHF.

The rearrangement uses TRBV2 and TRBJ2-3; the match to TRBD2 covers 11 bases. The CDR3 extends over 18 amino acids. V shed 7 bases, J shed 2 bases, and the junction held 14 bases outside the gene matches. Per the germline V gene, CDR1 is SNHLY and CDR2 is FYNNEI. The CDR3 DNA is TGTGCCAGCACCCCGGGGCTAGCGGGGGGAGAATACACAGATACGCAGTATTTT. Translating it yields CASTPGLAGGEYTDTQYF.

The J gene is TRBJ2-7, the V gene TRBV7-2, with no clear D. CDR3 size: 11 residues. V lost 5 bases, J lost 6 bases, and 8 bases lay in between. Germline V gene data show CDR1 as SGHTA and CDR2 as FQGNSA. This CDR3 is CASSHSGEQYF. The CDR3 nucleotides are TGTGCCAGCAGCCATTCCGGCGAGCAGTACTTC. Together with reference TRBV7-2 and TRBJ2-7, the CDR3 gives the full variable domain: GAGVSQSPSNKVTEKGKDVELRCDPISGHTALYWYRQSLGQGLEFLIYFQGNSAPDKSGLPSDRFSAERTGGSVSTLTIQRTQQEDSAVYLCASSHSGEQYFGPGTRLTVT.

This clone showed up just a few times. The chain carries TRBV6-4 and TRBJ2-6; TRBD1 is a possible D gene (6 bases). CDR1 and CDR2 (germline): MRHNA, SNTAGT. Trimming stripped 0 bases from V and 0 bases from J, with 6 bases between. The CDR3 length is 16 residues. Here the CDR3 DNA reads TGTGCCAGCAGTGACTCGGGGGCCTCTGGGGCCAACGTCCTGACTTTC. Protein sequence: CASSDSGASGANVLTF.

The CDR3 sequence: CASSPPTGSLVYEQYF. CDR3 bases: TGTGCCAGCTCACCACCCACAGGGAGTTTGGTCTACGAGCAGTACTTC. The V gene is TRBV18, the J gene TRBJ2-7; possibly TRBD1 for D (6 bases). Germline V gene data show CDR1 as KGHSH and CDR2 as LQKENI. CDR3 length equals 16 residues. The V gene lost 0 bases and the J gene lost 3 bases, with 15 bases spanning the gap.

This clone has just a few counts. This rearrangement joins TRBV11-1 to TRBJ1-2, with D unclear. Trimming pared 1 base from V and 3 bases from J, leaving 12 bases between. The CDR3 runs to 15 residues. The germline V gene has CDR1 SGHAT and CDR2 FQDESV (reference sequence). CDR3 sequence reads: CASSLGPGLDYGYTF. DNA of the CDR3: TGTGCCAGCAGCTTAGGGCCAGGACTCGACTATGGCTACACCTTC.

The V gene is TRBV7-3, the J gene TRBJ2-7, with TRBD2 as a possible D gene (6 bases). V lost 2 bases, J lost 6 bases, and 14 bases lay in between. Germline lookup yields CDR1 SGHTA and CDR2 FQGTGA. The CDR3 runs 14 residues. The CDR3 reads CASSLDGGQGEQYF. DNA of the CDR3: TGTGCCAGCAGCTTAGATGGAGGGCAGGGCGAGCAGTACTTC.

Here the CDR3 reads CASSDTPYQQETQYF. The DNA for the CDR3 is TGTGCCAGCAGTGATACCCCCTACCAACAAGAGACCCAGTACTTC. The chain links TRBV27 to TRBJ2-5; D unclear. Trimming pared 5 bases from V and 2 bases from J, leaving 15 bases between. CDR1 MNHEY and CDR2 SMNVEV come from the germline V gene (reference sequence). This CDR3 region has 15 residues.

In this sample, this clone turned up a few times. J is TRBJ1-6 and V is TRBV4-1; weak D call: TRBD1 (5 bases). The CDR3 runs to 13 residues. V shed 3 bases and J shed 6 bases, with 6 bases lying between them. The germline gives CDR1 MGHRA, CDR2 YSYEKL. The CDR3 reads CASSHQGNSPLHF. The CDR3 nucleotides are TGCGCCAGCAGCCACCAGGGTAATTCACCCCTCCACTTT.

The chain employs TRBV11-1 and TRBJ1-2; perhaps TRBD1 as D (6 bases). V lost 5 bases to trimming and J lost 2 bases, with 15 bases between them. From germline, CDR1 is SGHAT and CDR2 FQDESV (reference sequence). The CDR3 consists of 15 residues. CDR3 coding DNA: TGTGCCAGCAGCCCAAGTACCGGGACAAACTATGGCTACACCTTC. The encoded protein is CASSPSTGTNYGYTF.

The chain has TRBV5-1 and TRBJ1-4; D unresolved. The CDR3 is made up of 14 amino acids. With 0 bases removed from V and 4 bases from J, the gap between germline ends came to 7 bases. Per the germline V gene, CDR1 is SGHRS and CDR2 is YFSETQ. The CDR3, as DNA: TGCGCCAGCAGCTTGGATCCCCGTAATGAAAAACTGTTTTTT. Its translation is CASSLDPRNEKLFF.

The chain recombines TRBV30 with TRBJ1-5; possible D gene TRBD1, 6 bases. Germline V gene sequence: CDR1 GTSNPN, CDR2 SVGIG (reference sequence). The CDR3 sequence is 14 residues long. V was clipped by 5 bases and J by 5 bases, with 16 bases between them. The CDR3 here is CAWGAQGPYQPQHF. CDR3 nucleotide sequence: TGTGCCTGGGGCGCCCAGGGGCCATATCAGCCCCAGCATTTT.

The gene calls are TRBV4-1 and TRBJ1-2, with a tentative D call TRBD1 (5 bases). From germline, CDR1 is MGHRA and CDR2 YSYEKL. With 3 bases removed from V and 4 bases from J, the gap between germline ends came to 15 bases. There are 15 residues in the CDR3. In DNA, the CDR3 is TGCGCCAGCAGCCACCCTGCGACAGCCACCTATGGCTACACCTTC. This codes for CASSHPATATYGYTF.

V and J are TRBV27 and TRBJ2-1; D is perhaps TRBD2 (6 bases). CDR1 MNHEY and CDR2 SMNVEV come from the germline V gene (reference sequence). The CDR3 has 14 amino acids. V lost 8 bases and J lost 3, with 14 bases in between. The CDR3 coding sequence is TGTGCCAGCTCACGGGAGTTGGGCTACAATGAGCAGTTCTTC. Amino acid sequence: CASSRELGYNEQFF.

The V gene is TRBV28, the J gene TRBJ2-1, with 12 bases lining up with TRBD2. This CDR3 spans 16 amino acids. Germline V CDR1 and CDR2: MDHEN, SYDVKM. With V trimmed by 2 bases and J by 8 bases, 7 bases remained unmatched. The CDR3 protein is CASSLRLAGGLDEQFF. CDR3 nucleotides: TGTGCCAGCAGTTTAAGGCTAGCGGGAGGGTTGGATGAGCAGTTCTTC. Filled out from reference TRBV28 and TRBJ2-1, the complete variable domain reads DVKVTQSSRYLVKRTGEKVFLECVQDMDHENMFWYRQDPGLGLRLIYFSYDVKMKEKGDIPEGYSVSREKKERFSLILESASTNQTSMYLCASSLRLAGGLDEQFFGPGTRLTVL.

V gene TRBV27 combines with J gene TRBJ2-7, with a possible D match to TRBD1 (6 bases). V lost 0 bases and J lost 3, with 9 bases in between. The CDR3 covers 14 residues. Per the germline V gene, CDR1 is MNHEY and CDR2 is SMNVEV (reference sequence). The CDR3 reads CASSLSTRGYEQYF. The DNA for the CDR3 is TGTGCCAGCAGTTTATCGACCAGGGGCTACGAGCAGTACTTC.

The rearrangement uses TRBV3-1 (or the pseudogene TRBV3-2) and TRBJ2-3; the match to TRBD1 covers 7 bases. This CDR3 spans 16 amino acids. In germline, CDR1 is LGHDT, CDR2 YNNKEL (reference sequence). J gave up 0 bases and V 1 base, and 4 bases lay outside the gene matches. CDR3 in DNA: TGTGCCAGCAGCCAAGGGACAGGCAGAAGCACAGATACGCAGTATTTT. It encodes CASSQGTGRSTDTQYF.

The V and J genes are TRBV19 and TRBJ1-5; D is ambiguous. The length of the CDR3 is 14 residues. V was shortened by 8 bases and J by 2 bases, with 13 bases between the two germline ends. Germline-derived CDR1 and CDR2 are LNHDA and SQIVND (reference sequence). This chain's CDR3 is CASSSGRGNQPQHF. DNA for the CDR3: TGTGCCAGTTCTTCTGGCCGGGGCAATCAGCCCCAGCATTTT.

In this sample, this clone turned up a few times. The V call is TRBV5-5, the J call TRBJ2-7; no clear D gene. This CDR3 has 12 residues. Trimming stripped 4 bases from V and 0 bases from J, with 5 bases between. Germline-derived CDR1 and CDR2 are SGHKS and YYEKEE (reference sequence). The CDR3 here is CASSPLSYEQYF. The CDR3 nucleotides read TGTGCCAGCAGCCCCCTCTCCTACGAGCAGTACTTC.

This sequence joins TRBV27 and TRBJ2-2, with TRBD2 matching 13 bases. The V gene end was trimmed by 2 bases and the J gene end by 7 bases; junction bases not matched to a gene: 4. This CDR3 has 16 residues. The germline V gene has CDR1 MNHEY and CDR2 SMNVEV (reference sequence). The CDR3, as DNA: TGTGCCAGCAGTTTACAGACTAGCGGGGGGCGCGGGGAGCTGTTTTTT. It translates to CASSLQTSGGRGELFF.

The chain carries TRBV9 and TRBJ1-3, with D maybe TRBD1 (6 bases). The germline CDR1 and CDR2 sequences are SGDLS and YYNGEE. This CDR3 is built from 14 residues. The germline V and J ends were trimmed by 7 bases and 2 bases, with 13 bases remaining between them. CDR3 coding DNA: TGTGCCAGCTCGAAGGGGGATCCTGGAAACACCATATATTTT. Translation: CASSKGDPGNTIYF.

About this clone itself: At one of its ends the junction is not consistent with the germline gene, which may arise from a read error. V and J are TRBV15 and TRBJ1-4; D unresolved. From germline, CDR1 is LNHNV and CDR2 YYDKDF (reference sequence). The CDR3 spans 15 residues. Written as DNA, the CDR3 is TGTGCCACCAGCATACCGGGAACAACAAATGAAAAACTGTTTTTT. This translates into CATSIPGTTNEKLFF.

This chain uses TRBV14 with TRBJ2-1, with 8 bases that match TRBD2. There are 12 residues in the CDR3. Trimming took 5 bases from V and 6 from J; bases not matched to a gene: 0. Germline-derived CDR1 and CDR2 are SGHDN and FVKESK. CDR3 DNA: TGTGCCAGCAGCGGACTAGCCAATGAGCAGTTCTTC. Its protein product is CASSGLANEQFF.

The chain recombines TRBV7-2 with TRBJ2-7, with D hard to call. Germline CDR1 and CDR2: SGHTA and FQGNSA. Trimming removed 5 bases from V and 0 bases from J, with 11 bases in between. The CDR3 runs to 14 residues. The CDR3 DNA sequence: TGTGCCAGCAGCCTGAGCCCTCGCTCCTACGAGCAGTACTTC. Translation: CASSLSPRSYEQYF.

This sequence joins TRBV11-1 and TRBJ2-3; 7 bases are a match to TRBD1. The CDR3 is 15 amino acids. CDR1 and CDR2 from the germline V gene are SGHAT and FQDESV (reference sequence). V trimming: 5 bases; J trimming: 3 bases; junction bases outside the gene matches: 8. The CDR3 reads CASSTFRGRTDTQYF. The CDR3 DNA reads TGTGCCAGCAGCACTTTCAGGGGGAGAACAGATACGCAGTATTTT.

The rearrangement joins TRBV30 to TRBJ1-2; D remains unclear. CDR3 size: 13 residues. Deletions cut 5 bases from V and 13 bases from J, with 23 bases between. Germline V lookup: CDR1 GTSNPN, CDR2 SVGIG (reference sequence). CDR3 nucleotide sequence: TGTGCCTGGGTGGGGAGGGCGAATACGGGAGGCACCTTC. Translating gives CAWVGRANTGGTF. Variable domain in full (rest from reference TRBV30 and TRBJ1-2): SQTIHQWPATLVQPVGSPLSLECTVEGTSNPNLYWYRQAAGRGLQLLFYSVGIGQISSEVPQNLSASRPQDRQFILSSKKLLLSDSGFYLCAWVGRANTGGTFGSGTRLTVV.

The rearrangement uses TRBV11-2 and TRBJ2-1, with TRBD2 identical over 9 bases. With V trimmed by 1 base and J by 9 bases, 7 bases remained unmatched. CDR3 length: 15 residues. Germline lookup yields CDR1 SGHAT and CDR2 FQNNGV. The CDR3 coding sequence is TGTGCCAGCAGCTTAGTTAGTAGCGGGAGCAGTGAGCAGTTCTTC. Its protein is CASSLVSSGSSEQFF.